One and the same sample provided the 17 T cell receptor beta chains below, sequenced in a study of T cell changes during pregnancy in multiple sclerosis. Some clones are missing from TCRdb's copy, which holds only in-frame ones; the method was immunoSEQ multiplex PCR. Among fewer than 150,000 clones, 90% to 96% were seen once, and the ten largest hold 0.44%. The sequencing used peripheral blood, collected after pregnancy. The source of these receptors is a female donor with multiple sclerosis, enrolled in a pregnancy study.

The rearrangement joins TRBV5-1 to TRBJ2-1; no clear D gene. V was clipped by 0 bases and J by 4 bases, with 11 bases between them. Germline V lookup: CDR1 SGHRS, CDR2 YFSETQ. The CDR3 runs 15 residues. For the CDR3, the DNA is TGCGCCAGCAGCTTGGTGGCGGAACCTTACAATGAGCAGTTCTTC. Residues: CASSLVAEPYNEQFF.

V and J are TRBV10-3 and TRBJ2-1; 7 bases agree with TRBD1. Trimming took 6 bases from V and 0 from J; bases not matched to a gene: 5. The CDR3 loop spans 15 amino acids. Germline-derived CDR1 and CDR2 are ENHRY and SYGVKD. The CDR3 region is CAISSGTASYNEQFF. For the CDR3, the DNA is TGTGCCATCAGCTCCGGGACAGCCTCCTACAATGAGCAGTTCTTC.

The chain uses TRBV10-3 and TRBJ2-3, with 13 bases lining up with TRBD2. This CDR3 region has 17 residues. Germline values: CDR1 ENHRY, CDR2 SYGVKD. Trimming at V came to 0 bases and at J to 1 base, leaving 1 base not matched to a gene. CDR3 nucleotides: TGTGCCATCAGTGAGTCAGGACTAGCGGGAGGCACAGATACGCAGTATTTT. Encoded protein: CAISESGLAGGTDTQYF.

The chain is built from TRBV4-1 and TRBJ1-2, with D maybe TRBD1 (6 bases). The germline gives CDR1 MGHRA, CDR2 YSYEKL. Between the trimmed V and J ends, which lost 0 bases and 4 bases, there was a span of 12 bases. The CDR3 is 15 amino acids. The CDR3 loop is CASSQDAGAGYGYTF. DNA of the CDR3: TGCGCCAGCAGCCAAGATGCGGGGGCTGGCTATGGCTACACCTTC.

CDR3 loop: CASSSGNEQYF. The CDR3 DNA follows: TGTGCCAGCAGTTCGGGGAACGAGCAGTACTTC. The rearrangement joins TRBV27 to TRBJ2-7; weak D call: TRBD2 (5 bases). Germline assignment: CDR1 MNHEY and CDR2 SMNVEV (reference sequence). Trimming cost V 4 bases and J 5 bases, with 6 bases left between them. The CDR3 sequence is 11 residues long.

CDR3 amino acids: CASSLWKQGIGPWGNQPQHF. Written as DNA, the CDR3 is TGTGCCAGCAGTTTATGGAAACAGGGTATAGGGCCGTGGGGCAATCAGCCCCAGCATTTT. The rearrangement links TRBV28 to TRBJ1-5; D perhaps matches TRBD1 (6 bases). Germline V gene sequence: CDR1 MDHEN, CDR2 SYDVKM. The CDR3 runs to 20 residues. Trimming removed 0 bases at V and 2 bases at J, with 23 bases between.

The chain combines TRBV5-6 with TRBJ2-7; 10 bases line up with TRBD1. The CDR3 sequence is 15 residues long. V lost 2 bases to trimming and J lost 6 bases; unmatched junction nucleotides: 8. Per germline, CDR1 SGHDT and CDR2 YYEEEE. Here the CDR3 DNA reads TGTGCCAGCAGCTTCGGTAGGACAGGGGGATCCGAGCAGTACTTC. Its protein product is CASSFGRTGGSEQYF.

The genes are TRBV9 and TRBJ1-5; D is undetermined. The ends were cut back, 0 bases at V and 1 base at J, with 2 bases in the middle. This CDR3 has 13 residues. Germline V gene sequence: CDR1 SGDLS, CDR2 YYNGEE. The CDR3 loop reads CASSVASNQPQHF. DNA of the CDR3: TGTGCCAGCAGCGTAGCAAGCAATCAGCCCCAGCATTTT. The whole variable domain, filled in from reference TRBV9 and TRBJ1-5, reads DSGVTQTPKHLITATGQRVTLRCSPRSGDLSVYWYQQSLDQGLQFLIQYYNGEERAKGNILERFSAQQFPDLHSELNLSSLELGDSALYFCASSVASNQPQHFGDGTRLSIL.

As concerns this clone: The sample has other DNA sequences that encode this CDR3 too. V usage is TRBV5-1 and J usage is TRBJ2-7, with 7 bases identical to TRBD1. The CDR3 is made up of 14 amino acids. V lost 1 base to trimming and J lost 3 bases; unmatched junction nucleotides: 4. CDR1 and CDR2 (germline): SGHRS, YFSETQ. CDR3 sequence reads: CASSLRQGSYEQYF. In DNA form, the CDR3 reads TGCGCCAGCAGCTTGAGACAGGGCAGCTACGAGCAGTACTTC.

The gene calls are TRBV6-5 and TRBJ2-3; D perhaps matches TRBD2 (6 bases). Germline values: CDR1 MNHEY, CDR2 SVGAGI. This CDR3 has 14 amino acids. Trimming took 2 bases from V and 8 from J, leaving 14 bases between them. Here the CDR3 reads CASSYGTAGGTQYF. CDR3 bases: TGTGCCAGCAGTTACGGGACCGCCGGGGGTACGCAGTATTTT.

This clone was seen just once. The CDR3 DNA follows: TGCGCCAGCAGCCAACAGGGGAGCGGAGGCGCAGATACGCAGTATTTT. This codes for CASSQQGSGGADTQYF. The V gene is TRBV4-1, the J gene TRBJ2-3, with D tentatively TRBD1 (6 bases). Germline CDR1 MGHRA, CDR2 YSYEKL. The CDR3 runs 16 residues. The ends were cut back, 2 bases at V and 4 bases at J, with 16 bases in the middle.

This clone was counted a single time. This chain uses TRBV7-2 with TRBJ2-3, with 9 bases matching TRBD2. The CDR3 contains 17 residues. V was clipped by 1 base and J by 3 bases; unmatched bases: 8. CDR1 is SGHTA and CDR2 is FQGNSA in the germline V gene. The CDR3 sequence: CASSLVGSGRKTDTQYF. As DNA, the CDR3 is TGTGCCAGCAGCTTAGTGGGCAGCGGGAGGAAGACAGATACGCAGTATTTT.

This chain links TRBV7-3 with TRBJ2-1; possible D gene TRBD2, 6 bases. The CDR3 is 19 residues long. Germline V gene lookup returns CDR1 SGHTA and CDR2 FQGTGA. Trimming pared 1 base from V and 6 bases from J, leaving 25 bases between. DNA for the CDR3: TGTGCCAGCAGCTTAAAGGATTCGGGAGAGGGGCGGGGTACCAATGAGCAGTTCTTC. Residues: CASSLKDSGEGRGTNEQFF.

The rearrangement links TRBV7-2 to TRBJ1-1, with D maybe TRBD1 (5 bases). CDR1 and CDR2 from the germline V gene are SGHTA and FQGNSA. V lost 0 bases and J lost 2, with 10 bases in between. The CDR3 totals 15 residues. CDR3 DNA: TGTGCCAGCAGCTTAGCGGCAGGGTTCAACACTGAAGCTTTCTTT. Its translation: CASSLAAGFNTEAFF.

The rearrangement uses TRBV25-1 and TRBJ2-3; the D gene is possibly TRBD1 (6 bases). Germline V gives CDR1 MGHDK, CDR2 SYGVNS. V lost 4 bases and J lost 1, with 12 bases in between. The CDR3 runs to 15 residues. The CDR3, as DNA: TGTGCCAGCAGTGGAACAGGGTCGGGCACAGATACGCAGTATTTT. Its protein is CASSGTGSGTDTQYF.

The chain joins TRBV2 to TRBJ2-5; no clear D gene. The V gene lost 8 bases and the J gene lost 1 base, with 5 bases spanning the gap. The CDR3 contains 11 residues. CDR1 and CDR2 from the germline V gene are SNHLY and FYNNEI. For the CDR3, the DNA is TGTGCCAGCGAACTCCAAGAGACCCAGTACTTC. Its translation: CASELQETQYF.

The chain carries TRBV28 and TRBJ2-1; 13 nucleotides match TRBD2. Germline V gene data show CDR1 as MDHEN and CDR2 as SYDVKM. Unmatched junction bases numbered 5, after V lost 3 bases and J lost 9 bases. The CDR3 is 15 residues long. The CDR3 spells CASSFGLAGVAEQFF. As DNA, the CDR3 is TGTGCCAGCAGTTTTGGACTAGCGGGAGTGGCTGAGCAGTTCTTC.